Listed below are T cell receptor beta chains from one sample, sequenced in a study of OX40 agonist ivuxolimab in advanced cancers. Method: immunoSEQ multiplex PCR; TCRdb's copy keeps in-frame clones and lacks some. The sample yields just over 25,000 clones, 86% seen once. Here the sequenced sample was CD4+ or CD8+ T cells sorted from blood, taken in a trial of the OX40 agonist ivuxolimab. These receptors originate from an adult with an advanced solid tumor such as melanoma, head and neck, liver or kidney cancer. Each CDR3 is given with its conserved first and last residue. The order of the fields is V gene, J gene, D gene, clone size, CDR3 protein, CDR3 DNA. D genes are given only for firm matches. Some rows mark clone size as missing; the rest say once, few, many or name a class of expanded clone.

TRBV7-9,TRBJ1-1,-,-,CASSIPSGALNTEAFF,TGTGCCAGCAGCATACCCTCGGGGGCGCTGAACACTGAAGCTTTCTTT
TRBV29-1,TRBJ2-2,-,few,CSVGGAYTGELFF,TGCAGCGTTGGAGGGGCCTACACCGGGGAGCTGTTTTTT
TRBV6-1,TRBJ2-5,TRBD2,-,CASSARERGHQETQYF,TGTGCCAGCAGTGCCCGGGAGCGGGGGCACCAAGAGACCCAGTACTTC
TRBV5-1,TRBJ2-7,-,few,CASSPGPTAYEQYF,TGCGCCAGCAGCCCTGGACCGACAGCCTACGAGCAGTACTTC
TRBV4-3,TRBJ1-1,TRBD1,few,CASSLGQGVNTEAFF,TGCGCCAGCAGCCTTGGACAGGGGGTGAACACTGAAGCTTTCTTT
TRBV6-6,TRBJ2-1,-,once,CASSYDIRTGLF,TGTGCCAGCAGTTACGATATCAGGACCGGACTCTTC
TRBV11-3,TRBJ2-2,-,-,CASSPEPNTGELFF,TGTGCCAGCAGCCCGGAGCCCAACACCGGGGAGCTGTTTTTT
TRBV12-5,TRBJ2-7,-,-,CASGHGQLSEQYF,TGTGCTAGTGGTCATGGACAGTTGAGCGAGCAGTACTTC
TRBV27,TRBJ2-1,-,once,CASSLSLYRASYNEQFF,TGTGCCAGCAGTTTATCGCTGTACAGGGCCTCCTACAATGAGCAGTTCTTC
TRBV5-1,TRBJ2-7,-,once,CASSPAGAEQYF,TGCGCCAGCAGCCCCGCAGGGGCCGAGCAGTACTTC
TRBV7-2,TRBJ2-3,-,few,CASSLELPLDTQYF,TGTGCCAGCAGCTTAGAACTCCCTTTGGATACGCAGTATTTT